The rows below give T cell receptor beta chains drawn from one sample of a study of blood T cell repertoires in COVID-19. This table comes from immunoSEQ multiplex PCR, and its TCRdb copy is limited to in-frame clones, with some not included. The data contain 100,000 to 150,000 clones, 86% of them singletons. The sample comprised peripheral blood. Receptors were obtained from a man in his 70s who had recovered from COVID-19. Both conserved end residues are part of each CDR3. D genes are given only for firm matches. Clone size is shown for a subset of rows, as once, few, many or a class of expanded clone.

v_gene	d_gene	abundance	j_gene	CDR3nt	CDR3aa
TRBV29-1	TRBD1	-	TRBJ2-7	TGCAGCGTTCTGGACAGGGGGACCTCCTACGAGCAGTACTTC	CSVLDRGTSYEQYF
TRBV6-5	-	-	TRBJ1-5	TGTGCCAGCAGGGTCGGGGGGCAGCCCCAGCATTTT	CASRVGGQPQHF
TRBV9	-	-	TRBJ2-5	TGTGCCAGCAGCGTAGACCCGGAGGGGACCCAGTACTTC	CASSVDPEGTQYF
TRBV9	-	-	TRBJ1-6	TGTGCCAGCAGTTTCTACCCGAGACTTTATAATTCACCCCTCCACTTT	CASSFYPRLYNSPLHF
TRBV29-1	TRBD1	few	TRBJ1-3	TGCAGCGTATTTCCCCGGACAGGGGTTGGAAACACCATATATTTT	CSVFPRTGVGNTIYF
TRBV7-8	-	-	TRBJ1-2	TGTGCCAGCAGCTTAGTGGGGGCCTATGGCTACACCTTC	CASSLVGAYGYTF
TRBV30	TRBD1	-	TRBJ2-5	TGTGCCTGGCGGGACAGGGGCCCCTTAGAGACCCAGTACTTC	CAWRDRGPLETQYF
TRBV7-9	-	-	TRBJ1-2	TGTGCCAGCAGCTTAGAATTCGGTGGCTACACCTTC	CASSLEFGGYTF
TRBV7-9	-	-	TRBJ1-1	TGTGCCAGCAGCCAACAGGGTGACACTGAAGCTTTCTTT	CASSQQGDTEAFF
TRBV6-1	-	-	TRBJ2-7	TGTGCCAGCAGTGAAAACCAGCGATCCTACGAGCAGTACTTC	CASSENQRSYEQYF
TRBV5-1	-	-	TRBJ2-7	TGCGCCAGCAGCCATCGGCAGGGGAGTAGTGACGAGCAGTACTTC	CASSHRQGSSDEQYF
TRBV9	TRBD1	-	TRBJ1-2	TGTGCCAGCAGCAAACGACAGGGGGGTATCGGTGGCTACACCTTC	CASSKRQGGIGGYTF
TRBV19	-	-	TRBJ2-5	TGTGCCAGTAGTACAACACGGGGCCAAGAGACCCAGTACTTC	CASSTTRGQETQYF
TRBV11-2	-	once	TRBJ1-4	TGTGCCAGCAGCTTAACCCCCCAGGGAACTAATGAAAAACTGTTTTTT	CASSLTPQGTNEKLFF
TRBV11-1	-	-	TRBJ2-5	TGTGCCAGCAGCTTAGGGGGAGTATGGGACCAAGAGACCCAGTACTTC	CASSLGGVWDQETQYF
TRBV2	TRBD1	-	TRBJ2-5	TGTGCCAGCAGTGAAGATCAGGGGGCTATAGAGACCCAGTACTTC	CASSEDQGAIETQYF
TRBV9	-	-	TRBJ1-5	TGTGCCAGCAGCGTAGACGGGGGCAATCAGCCCCAGCATTTT	CASSVDGGNQPQHF
TRBV6-4	TRBD1	-	TRBJ2-3	TGTGCCAGCAGTAAATTCGGGACAGGGGAGGTAGATACGCAGTATTTT	CASSKFGTGEVDTQYF
TRBV4-2	-	-	TRBJ2-7	TGTGCCAGCAGCCAAGAGTCTGTCGCGGAAGATGCGGAGCAGTACTTC	CASSQESVAEDAEQYF
TRBV6-5	-	-	TRBJ2-3	TGTGCCAGCAGGAAGACAGCCCTGGGGACAGATACGCAGTATTTT	CASRKTALGTDTQYF
TRBV2	TRBD2	-	TRBJ2-7	TGTGCCAGCAGTGAAGTGGCTAGCGGGGGGGGCACCTACGAGCAGTACTTC	CASSEVASGGGTYEQYF
TRBV18	-	-	TRBJ2-3	TGTGCCAGCTCGTTAATCCCGGGTAGCACAGATACGCAGTATTTT	CASSLIPGSTDTQYF
TRBV6-1	TRBD1	many	TRBJ2-5	TGTGCCAGCAGTCAAGCAGGGGGCTCCGTGGAGACCCAGTACTTC	CASSQAGGSVETQYF
TRBV2	TRBD1	once	TRBJ1-6	TGTGCCAGCAGTCTAATCGCGACAGGGGGCGGCTCACCCCTCCACTTT	CASSLIATGGGSPLHF
TRBV7-2	-	many	TRBJ2-2	TGTGCCAGCAGCTGGAAGGGGCCGAACACCGGGGAGCTGTTTTTT	CASSWKGPNTGELFF
TRBV3-1/TRBV3-2	TRBD2	-	TRBJ2-7	TGTGCCAGCAGCCAGCTCGGACTAGCGGGAGGTAACGAGCAGTACTTC	CASSQLGLAGGNEQYF
TRBV7-8	TRBD2	few	TRBJ2-3	TGTGCCAGCAGCTTAGCCGCTAGCGGGAGGCTGGCGCAGTATTTT	CASSLAASGRLAQYF
TRBV3-1/TRBV3-2	TRBD1	-	TRBJ1-1	TGTGCCAGCAGCCGGGGACAGGGGGTTTCATTAGGGACTGAAGCTTTCTTT	CASSRGQGVSLGTEAFF
TRBV28	TRBD2	-	TRBJ2-3	TGTGCCAGCAGTTTCCCCATTCCACCAGCGGGAGATTCAGATACGCAGTATTTT	CASSFPIPPAGDSDTQYF
TRBV10-3	-	-	TRBJ1-6	TGTGCCATCAGTGACGGGGGGGCGCGGGCAGCCCTCCACTTT	CAISDGGARAALHF
TRBV4-2	TRBD2	-	TRBJ2-2	TGTGCCAGCAGCCAGCGGGAGGCCGGGGAGCTGTTTTTT	CASSQREAGELFF
TRBV2	-	-	TRBJ1-4	TGTGCCAGCAGTGACGGCAGGGTGGAGGAAAAACTGTTTTTT	CASSDGRVEEKLFF
TRBV18	-	once	TRBJ2-7	TGTGCCAGCTCTCCCGACAGCTCCTACGAGCAGTACTTC	CASSPDSSYEQYF
TRBV30	TRBD1	-	TRBJ2-3	TGTGCCTGGAGTGCCAGGGGGTTGACAGATACGCAGTATTTT	CAWSARGLTDTQYF
TRBV5-1	TRBD2	once	TRBJ2-7	TGCGCCAGCAGCTCAGAGCCTAGCGGGCAGCCCTACGAGCAGTACTTC	CASSSEPSGQPYEQYF
TRBV5-4	TRBD2	-	TRBJ2-1	TGTGCCAGCAGCGCCGGGACTAGCGGGAACTCCTACAATGAGCAGTTCTTC	CASSAGTSGNSYNEQFF
TRBV5-1	-	-	TRBJ2-7	TGCGCCAGCAGCTTGATAGAGGGTACAGTGCAGTACTTC	CASSLIEGTVQYF
TRBV28	-	medium-sized	TRBJ1-3	TGTGCCAGCAGAAGCACCGACACAGGGCTCGGCATATATTTT	CASRSTDTGLGIYF